Following are 27 T cell receptor beta chains from one sample sequenced in a study of blood T cell repertoires in COVID-19. The repertoire was sequenced with immunoSEQ multiplex PCR; TCRdb's copy has only in-frame clones and lacks some. The sample records about 180,000 clones, about four fifths being singletons. The sequenced material came from peripheral blood. Receptor source: a woman aged 55-70 years with COVID-19, enrolled during active disease.

This chain joins TRBV5-1 and TRBJ2-1, with D possibly TRBD2 on 6 matching bases. This CDR3 contains 16 residues. Trimming cost V 1 base and J 7 bases, with 18 bases left between them. Germline V gene data show CDR1 as SGHRS and CDR2 as YFSETQ. The CDR3 DNA sequence: TGCGCCAGCAGCTTGTCAAGCGGGTCTGGTGGGAATGAGCAGTTCTTC. Amino acid sequence: CASSLSSGSGGNEQFF.

J is TRBJ1-3 and V is TRBV15; the D gene is possibly TRBD1 (6 bases). The germline V and J ends were trimmed by 3 bases and 0 bases, with 12 bases remaining between them. This CDR3 spans 16 amino acids. Per the germline V gene, CDR1 is LNHNV and CDR2 is YYDKDF (reference sequence). The CDR3 coding sequence is TGTGCCACCAGCAGTAGACAGGTTGGCTCTGGAAACACCATATATTTT. Amino acid sequence: CATSSRQVGSGNTIYF.

This clone showed up many times. V and J are TRBV19 and TRBJ1-4; possibly TRBD1 for D (5 bases). The ends were cut back, 9 bases at V and 5 bases at J, with 28 bases in the middle. The V gene's germline CDR1 is LNHDA and CDR2 SQIVND (reference sequence). The CDR3 is 18 residues long. The CDR3 sequence is CASRRGRDRGTTNEKLFF. CDR3 bases: TGTGCCAGCCGTCGAGGCCGGGACCGCGGGACCACCAATGAAAAACTGTTTTTT.

The rearrangement links TRBV15 to TRBJ1-3; a weak D match, TRBD1 (5 bases). Per the germline V gene, CDR1 is LNHNV and CDR2 is YYDKDF (reference sequence). Trimming cost V 0 bases and J 0 bases, with 15 bases left between them. CDR3 length equals 18 residues. The CDR3 here is CATSRDVGVGGSGNTIYF. The CDR3 nucleotides are TGTGCCACCAGCAGAGATGTGGGGGTCGGGGGCTCTGGAAACACCATATATTTT.

V gene TRBV28 combines with J gene TRBJ1-3, with unresolved D. CDR1 and CDR2 (germline): MDHEN, SYDVKM. Deletions cut 1 base from V and 4 bases from J, with 8 bases between. The CDR3 loop spans 14 amino acids. DNA of the CDR3: TGTGCCAGCAGTTTATCGGGTATGGGAAACACCATATATTTT. This sequence encodes CASSLSGMGNTIYF. Using reference TRBV28 and TRBJ1-3 for the parts outside the CDR3, the full variable domain is DVKVTQSSRYLVKRTGEKVFLECVQDMDHENMFWYRQDPGLGLRLIYFSYDVKMKEKGDIPEGYSVSREKKERFSLILESASTNQTSMYLCASSLSGMGNTIYFGEGSWLTVV.

The CDR3 DNA reads as TGTGCCAGCAGCCGGGACAGGGGTACCTACAATGAGCAGTTCTTC. The encoded protein is CASSRDRGTYNEQFF. The chain joins TRBV13 to TRBJ2-1; 10 bases match TRBD1. CDR3 length: 15 residues. V was pared by 5 bases and J by 2 bases, with 3 bases of the junction left unmatched. Looked up from germline, CDR1 is PRHDT and CDR2 is FYEKMQ (reference sequence).

This clone was seen at least ten times. The rearrangement links TRBV24-1 to TRBJ1-5; D is unresolved. Germline-derived CDR1 and CDR2 are KGHDR and SFDVKD. The CDR3 length is 13 residues. The V end was cut by 3 bases, the J end by 7 bases, with 9 bases between. The CDR3 here is CATSDSSRQPQHF. In DNA form, the CDR3 reads TGTGCCACCAGTGATAGTTCGAGGCAGCCCCAGCATTTT.

The chain uses TRBV20-1 and TRBJ1-3; D gene ambiguous. Germline CDR1 DFQATT, CDR2 SNEGSKA (reference sequence). Trimming cost V 3 bases and J 0 bases, with 9 bases left between them. The CDR3 spans 14 residues. The CDR3 protein is CSASFQLSGNTIYF. DNA of the CDR3: TGCAGTGCTAGTTTCCAACTCTCTGGAAACACCATATATTTT.

About this clone: At one of its ends the junction is not consistent with the germline gene, which may arise from a read error. The CDR3: CASSQGGPVGIRIF. The CDR3 DNA is TGTGCCAGCAGCCAAGGGGGGCCGGTGGGTATAAGGATCTTC. This chain links TRBV14 with TRBJ2-1; weak D call: TRBD1 (6 bases). The CDR3 consists of 14 residues. Germline lookup yields CDR1 SGHDN and CDR2 FVKESK.

The chain carries TRBV30 and TRBJ1-5, with TRBD1 identical over 7 bases. The CDR3 is made up of 14 amino acids. The germline V gene has CDR1 GTSNPN and CDR2 SVGIG (reference sequence). After removal of 1 base from V and 6 bases from J, the junction contained 6 bases not matched to a gene. The CDR3, as DNA: TGTGCCTGGAGTGGGAACAGGGGCGGTCAGCCCCAGCATTTT. Amino acids: CAWSGNRGGQPQHF.

The chain uses TRBV27 and TRBJ1-6; D is undetermined. Germline CDR1 reads MNHEY; CDR2 reads SMNVEV (reference sequence). The CDR3 spans 15 residues. The V end lost 3 bases, the J end lost 8 bases, and 14 bases lay between the germline ends. The CDR3 spells CASSFGRPRDSPLHF. The CDR3, as DNA: TGTGCCAGCAGTTTTGGGCGGCCGCGGGATTCACCCCTCCACTTT.

Here the CDR3 reads CASSPQGRGRNTEAFF. The CDR3, as DNA: TGCGCCAGCAGCCCACAAGGCAGGGGGCGGAACACTGAAGCTTTCTTT. The chain has TRBV5-1 and TRBJ1-1, with 8 bases identical to TRBD1. Losses at the gene ends were 4 bases for V and 1 base for J; bases not matched to a gene: 9. The CDR3 spans 16 residues. CDR1 and CDR2 (germline): SGHRS, YFSETQ.

As regards this clone: Other DNA sequences of this sample code for an identical CDR3. The V gene is TRBV10-1, the J gene TRBJ2-1; a weak D match, TRBD1 (5 bases). This CDR3 region has 13 residues. Germline CDR1 WNHNN, CDR2 SYGVQD (reference sequence). V lost 0 bases and J 6 bases, leaving 6 bases between the germline ends. CDR3 region: CASSESGRNEQFF. The CDR3 DNA is TGCGCCAGCAGTGAGTCGGGGCGCAATGAGCAGTTCTTC.

The V and J genes are TRBV11-2 and TRBJ2-1, with TRBD1 identical over 7 bases. With V trimmed by 4 bases and J by 1 base, 13 bases remained unmatched. Germline-derived CDR1 and CDR2 are SGHAT and FQNNGV. This CDR3 is built from 18 residues. The CDR3 loop is CASSSRTGPGRSYNEQFF. The CDR3 coding sequence is TGTGCCAGCAGCTCGAGGACAGGCCCCGGACGGTCCTACAATGAGCAGTTCTTC.

The genes are TRBV18 and TRBJ2-2; D might be TRBD1 (5 bases). The V gene lost 4 bases and the J gene lost 4 bases, with 10 bases spanning the gap. This CDR3 comprises 14 residues. CDR1 and CDR2 (germline): KGHSH, LQKENI. The CDR3 loop reads CASSLQGFTGELFF. Here the CDR3 DNA reads TGTGCCAGCTCACTGCAGGGTTTCACCGGGGAGCTGTTTTTT.

The rearrangement joins TRBV6-5 to TRBJ2-3, with D perhaps TRBD2 (6 bases). The V gene's germline CDR1 is MNHEY and CDR2 SVGAGI. The ends were cut back, 2 bases at V and 2 bases at J, with 8 bases in the middle. CDR3 length equals 14 residues. The CDR3 coding sequence is TGTGCCAGCAGTTACCCGGGACTCACAGATACGCAGTATTTT. Protein sequence: CASSYPGLTDTQYF.

V and J are TRBV5-6 and TRBJ1-2; maybe TRBD1 (5 bases). Germline V gene sequence: CDR1 SGHDT, CDR2 YYEEEE. The CDR3 has 15 residues. V was clipped by 4 bases and J by 2 bases, with 15 bases between them. CDR3 DNA sequence: TGTGCCAGCAGCCCAACAGGATTTTACAACTATGGCTACACCTTC. Translating it yields CASSPTGFYNYGYTF.

This clone was recorded many times. The chain uses TRBV4-2 and TRBJ1-6, with a possible D match to TRBD1 (6 bases). CDR1 is LGHNA, CDR2 YNFKEQ, per germline. Trimming pared 5 bases from V and 5 bases from J, leaving 13 bases between. CDR3 size: 15 residues. For the CDR3, the DNA is TGTGCCAGCAGCGGCCGGGACACAGATAATTCACCCCTCCACTTT. Translation: CASSGRDTDNSPLHF.

The chain employs TRBV28 and TRBJ2-7; 10 bases map to TRBD2. The CDR3 has 18 amino acids. V lost 5 bases to trimming and J lost 0 bases; unmatched junction nucleotides: 13. Germline CDR1 MDHEN, CDR2 SYDVKM. CDR3 coding DNA: TGTGCCAGCAGTCACAACTACCCCACTAGCGGGACCTCCTACGAGCAGTACTTC. It encodes CASSHNYPTSGTSYEQYF.

This rearrangement joins TRBV7-3 to TRBJ2-1; 9 bases match TRBD2. Per the germline V gene, CDR1 is SGHTA and CDR2 is FQGTGA. J was trimmed by 5 bases and V by 0 bases; bases with no gene match: 2. The CDR3 length is 15 residues. As DNA, the CDR3 is TGTGCCAGCAGCTTAACGGGACTAGCCCACAATGAGCAGTTCTTC. This encodes CASSLTGLAHNEQFF.

The chain combines TRBV7-3 with TRBJ2-3, with TRBD2 as a possible D gene (6 bases). CDR3 length: 16 residues. Trimming took 2 bases from V and 3 from J, leaving 15 bases between them. Germline CDR1 SGHTA, CDR2 FQGTGA. CDR3 coding DNA: TGTGCCAGCAGCTTATTTGGGGGGAAAGAGACAGATACGCAGTATTTT. Translating it yields CASSLFGGKETDTQYF. Full variable domain (missing parts from reference TRBV7-3 and TRBJ2-3): GAGVSQTPSNKVTEKGKYVELRCDPISGHTALYWYRQSLGQGPEFLIYFQGTGAADDSGLPNDRFFAVRPEGSVSTLKIQRTERGDSAVYLCASSLFGGKETDTQYFGPGTRLTVL.

This chain joins TRBV9 and TRBJ2-3, with a tentative D call TRBD2 (7 bases). The CDR3 is 15 amino acids. CDR1 and CDR2 from the germline V gene are SGDLS and YYNGEE. The ends were cut back, 1 base at V and 6 bases at J, with 15 bases in the middle. CDR3 protein: CASSVPAGAGDTQYF. In nucleotides, the CDR3 is TGTGCCAGCAGCGTACCCGCGGGGGCCGGGGATACGCAGTATTTT. Full variable domain (remainder filled in from reference TRBV9 and TRBJ2-3): DSGVTQTPKHLITATGQRVTLRCSPRSGDLSVYWYQQSLDQGLQFLIQYYNGEERAKGNILERFSAQQFPDLHSELNLSSLELGDSALYFCASSVPAGAGDTQYFGPGTRLTVL.

This chain joins TRBV5-1 and TRBJ2-2, with TRBD1 as a possible D gene (6 bases). Deletions cut 2 bases from V and 6 bases from J, with 14 bases between. Germline V gene sequence: CDR1 SGHRS, CDR2 YFSETQ. This CDR3 region has 15 residues. The CDR3 nucleotides are TGCGCCAGCAGCTTTGCGGCAGGGGTCGCCGGGGAGCTGTTTTTT. This codes for CASSFAAGVAGELFF.

The rearrangement uses TRBV11-2 and TRBJ2-7; TRBD1 matches at 8 bases. This CDR3 comprises 15 residues. Germline V gene sequence: CDR1 SGHAT, CDR2 FQNNGV. Losses at the gene ends were 3 bases for V and 6 bases for J; bases not matched to a gene: 10. Written as DNA, the CDR3 is TGTGCCAGCAGCTTGGAAACAGGGGGTCCTTCCGAGCAGTACGTC. Translating gives CASSLETGGPSEQYV.

The V gene is TRBV12-3 or TRBV12-4, the J gene TRBJ1-1, with TRBD1 as a possible D gene (5 bases). The CDR3 extends over 13 amino acids. Deletions cut 6 bases from V and 1 base from J, with 9 bases between. Written as DNA, the CDR3 is TGTGCCAGCAGATGGGACTCGAACACTGAAGCTTTCTTT. This gives the protein CASRWDSNTEAFF.

This clone was counted only a few times. The DNA of the CDR3 is TGTGCCAGTCGTCTGGGGGGAACGGACGAGCAGTACTTC. The encoded protein is CASRLGGTDEQYF. V is TRBV5-4 and J is TRBJ2-7; TRBD2 is a possible D gene (6 bases). V was clipped by 8 bases and J by 5 bases, with 17 bases between them. This CDR3 has 13 residues. In germline, CDR1 is SGHNT, CDR2 YYREEE (reference sequence).

This clone was detected a few times. This chain joins TRBV6-2 or TRBV6-3 and TRBJ2-7, with a tentative D call TRBD1 (5 bases). This CDR3 comprises 17 residues. Germline V gives CDR1 MNHEY, CDR2 SVGEGT. V gave up 6 bases and J gave up 5 bases, with 26 bases separating them. CDR3 nucleotide sequence: TGTGCCAGCAGCGAAATCACAGGTACCATCGGGCTCCACGAGCAGTACTTC. It translates to CASSEITGTIGLHEQYF.